The 22 T cell receptor beta chains given below trace back to one sample, sequenced in a study of cytomegalovirus exposure and HLA in healthy donors. PCR was performed using 60 Vbeta and 13 Jbeta primers. The method was immunoSEQ multiplex PCR; TCRdb's version includes in-frame clones alone and lacks a portion of them. The sample contains 100,000 to 150,000 clones, around 67% of which appear only once. The sequencing input was PBMCs. The receptors originated from a man aged 60 to 75 in good health and CMV-seropositive.

This clone came up a few times. The chain uses TRBV11-2 and TRBJ2-5; 8 bases align to TRBD1. The CDR3 loop spans 18 amino acids. Germline V lookup: CDR1 SGHAT, CDR2 FQNNGV. Trimming removed 3 bases from V and 4 bases from J; junction bases left unmatched: 16. CDR3 nucleotide sequence: TGTGCCAGCAGCTTCAATTATGGTCAGGGGGCGCTTACAGAGACCCAGTACTTC. It yields the protein CASSFNYGQGALTETQYF.

The V gene is TRBV5-1, the J gene TRBJ2-7, with 9 nucleotides matching TRBD2. CDR3 length: 15 residues. Germline lookup yields CDR1 SGHRS and CDR2 YFSETQ. J gave up 5 bases and V 3 bases, and 9 bases lay outside the gene matches. CDR3 region: CASSSPSSGVNEQYF. The CDR3, as DNA: TGCGCCAGCAGCTCGCCGTCTAGCGGGGTCAACGAGCAGTACTTC.

This clone was seen a single time. The V and J genes are TRBV27 and TRBJ2-7, with 10 bases aligning to TRBD1. The CDR3 is 14 amino acids. Per germline, CDR1 MNHEY and CDR2 SMNVEV (reference sequence). V dropped 9 bases and J dropped 1; count of bases not matched to a gene: 6. The CDR3 loop is CASGLDRGSYEQYF. The CDR3 DNA reads as TGTGCCAGTGGACTGGACAGGGGGTCCTACGAGCAGTACTTC.

The chain couples TRBV5-4 to TRBJ2-2; weak D call: TRBD2 (5 bases). The CDR3 totals 16 residues. Per the germline V gene, CDR1 is SGHNT and CDR2 is YYREEE (reference sequence). V dropped 1 base and J dropped 0 bases, with 10 bases sitting between them. The CDR3 DNA is TGTGCCAGCAGCTTGTTTTCGGGAACGAACACCGGGGAGCTGTTTTTT. This codes for CASSLFSGTNTGELFF. The full variable domain, rest sourced from reference TRBV5-4 and TRBJ2-2, is ETGVTQSPTHLIKTRGQQVTLRCSSQSGHNTVSWYQQALGQGPQFIFQYYREEENGRGNFPPRFSGLQFPNYSSELNVNALELDDSALYLCASSLFSGTNTGELFFGEGSRLTVL.

In its sample, this clone was seen once. This chain connects TRBV5-1 to TRBJ1-5, with 10 bases identical to TRBD1. This CDR3 has 17 amino acids. CDR1 is SGHRS, CDR2 YFSETQ, per germline. V lost 0 bases, J lost 5 bases, and 8 bases stayed unmatched. The CDR3 DNA reads as TGCGCCAGCAGCTTGGATGGTGGGACAGGGGAATATCAGCCCCAGCATTTT. This sequence encodes CASSLDGGTGEYQPQHF.

This chain connects TRBV7-2 to TRBJ2-1, with TRBD2 identical over 10 bases. The CDR3 runs 17 residues. The germline V gene has CDR1 SGHTA and CDR2 FQGNSA. The V gene end was trimmed by 7 bases and the J gene end by 4 bases; junction bases not matched to a gene: 13. CDR3: CASTRGAASGGYNEQFF. The CDR3 DNA reads as TGTGCCAGCACCCGAGGAGCGGCTAGCGGGGGATACAATGAGCAGTTCTTC.

The chain carries TRBV29-1 and TRBJ1-2; D is unresolved. Germline loops: CDR1 SQVTM, CDR2 ANQGSEA. This CDR3 region has 13 residues. Trimming shortened V by 3 bases and J by 0 bases, and 8 bases separated the two germline ends. The CDR3 protein is CSVDSSPNYGYTF. The DNA of the CDR3 is TGCAGCGTTGACAGTTCCCCTAACTATGGCTACACCTTC.

The chain has TRBV7-3 and TRBJ2-5, with 7 nucleotides matching TRBD2. Germline CDR1 SGHTA, CDR2 FQGTGA. The CDR3 extends over 14 amino acids. The ends lost 6 bases at V and 5 bases at J; junction bases unmatched: 9. CDR3 amino acids: CASSKGGALETQYF. The CDR3 DNA reads TGTGCCAGCAGTAAGGGAGGGGCCCTGGAGACCCAGTACTTC.

The chain joins TRBV5-1 to TRBJ2-1; 12 bases align to TRBD2. V was pared by 0 bases and J by 10 bases, with 5 bases of the junction left unmatched. This CDR3 has 15 amino acids. Germline V gene sequence: CDR1 SGHRS, CDR2 YFSETQ. Here the CDR3 reads CASSLVLAGGSEQFF. The CDR3 nucleotides read TGCGCCAGCAGCTTGGTTCTAGCGGGGGGGTCCGAGCAGTTCTTC. The full variable domain, rest sourced from reference TRBV5-1 and TRBJ2-1, is KAGVTQTPRYLIKTRGQQVTLSCSPISGHRSVSWYQQTPGQGLQFLFEYFSETQRNKGNFPGRFSGRQFSNSRSEMNVSTLELGDSALYLCASSLVLAGGSEQFFGPGTRLTVL.

The chain carries TRBV27 and TRBJ1-6; the D is unclear. Per the germline V gene, CDR1 is MNHEY and CDR2 is SMNVEV (reference sequence). Between the trimmed V and J ends, which lost 5 bases and 8 bases, there was a span of 7 bases. The CDR3 covers 12 residues. The CDR3 loop reads CASSLRDSPLHF. The CDR3 DNA reads as TGTGCCAGCAGTCTCCGAGATTCACCCCTCCACTTT.

The chain has TRBV4-2 and TRBJ2-7; a possible D gene is TRBD1 (6 bases). Trimming took 6 bases from V and 0 from J, leaving 15 bases between them. Germline CDR1 and CDR2: LGHNA and YNFKEQ. The CDR3 has 15 residues. CDR3 sequence: CASRKGTDSSYEQYF. Here the CDR3 DNA reads TGTGCCAGCAGAAAGGGGACGGACAGCTCCTACGAGCAGTACTTC.

The chain employs TRBV6-1 and TRBJ1-4; the match to TRBD1 covers 8 bases. The CDR3 length is 15 residues. V was clipped by 4 bases and J by 8 bases; unmatched bases: 9. The germline V gene has CDR1 MNHNS and CDR2 SASEGT. DNA of the CDR3: TGTGCCAGCAGTGCCTGGACAGGGAAGGGAGAAAAACTGTTTTTT. Translation gives CASSAWTGKGEKLFF.

V gene TRBV5-1 combines with J gene TRBJ1-5; a possible D gene is TRBD1 (5 bases). Trimming removed 3 bases at V and 4 bases at J, with 14 bases between. Looked up from germline, CDR1 is SGHRS and CDR2 is YFSETQ. The CDR3 runs 15 residues. The CDR3 loop reads CASSWGSGRNQPQHF. In DNA, the CDR3 is TGCGCCAGCAGCTGGGGGAGCGGGAGGAATCAGCCCCAGCATTTT.

The V and J genes are TRBV2 and TRBJ2-5; TRBD2 matches 14 bases. This CDR3 comprises 17 residues. V lost 1 base, J lost 4 bases, and 5 bases stayed unmatched. From germline, CDR1 is SNHLY and CDR2 FYNNEI. The DNA for the CDR3 is TGTGCCAGCAGTGAAGGACTAGCGGGGGGGCCGCGAGAGACCCAGTACTTC. Translated: CASSEGLAGGPRETQYF.

The V and J genes are TRBV5-1 and TRBJ2-3, with 13 bases identical to TRBD2. CDR1 SGHRS and CDR2 YFSETQ come from the germline V gene. This CDR3 has 19 residues. V lost 4 bases to trimming and J lost 0 bases; unmatched junction nucleotides: 11. The CDR3 reads CASSRTSGGPASSTDTQYF. For the CDR3, the DNA is TGCGCCAGCAGCAGGACTAGCGGGGGCCCTGCCTCTAGCACAGATACGCAGTATTTT.

This clone occurred once. The chain links TRBV19 to TRBJ2-2; perhaps TRBD1 as D (5 bases). CDR1 LNHDA and CDR2 SQIVND come from the germline V gene (reference sequence). Trimming left V 7 bases short and J 4 bases short, with 16 bases between. The CDR3 extends over 15 amino acids. Here the CDR3 DNA reads TGTGCCAGTAAACCAGGGAAAGTGAGCACCGGGGAGCTGTTTTTT. This codes for CASKPGKVSTGELFF.

This clone has a handful of counts. This CDR3 is CASRRLLSSLSYEQYF. In nucleotides, the CDR3 is TGCGCCAGCAGACGACTCCTTAGCAGCCTGTCCTACGAGCAGTACTTC. The V gene is TRBV5-1, the J gene TRBJ2-7; D call uncertain. Germline-derived CDR1 and CDR2 are SGHRS and YFSETQ. The CDR3 is 16 residues long. The V and J ends lost 5 bases and 1 base respectively, with 19 bases between them.

This clone was detected only a few times. The chain joins TRBV5-1 to TRBJ2-3, with TRBD2 as a possible D gene (6 bases). The CDR3 spans 15 residues. Per germline, CDR1 SGHRS and CDR2 YFSETQ. Trimming shortened V by 2 bases and J by 4 bases, and 14 bases separated the two germline ends. The CDR3: CASSFWGGDADTQYF. The CDR3 region has the DNA TGCGCCAGCAGCTTCTGGGGCGGGGATGCAGATACGCAGTATTTT.

The rearrangement links TRBV29-1 to TRBJ2-1, with D possibly being TRBD2 (5 bases). The length of the CDR3 is 12 residues. CDR1 is SQVTM, CDR2 ANQGSEA, per germline. Trimming removed 6 bases from V and 5 bases from J, with 11 bases in between. For the CDR3, the DNA is TGCAGCGTGGGAGAGGGCAACAATGAGCAGTTCTTC. Amino acids: CSVGEGNNEQFF.

The rearrangement uses TRBV5-5 and TRBJ2-4; D unclear. There are 15 residues in the CDR3. Trimming took 1 base from V and 2 from J, leaving 10 bases between them. Germline V CDR1 and CDR2: SGHKS, YYEKEE (reference sequence). CDR3 residues: CASSLSHTSKNIQYF. CDR3 nucleotides: TGTGCCAGCAGCTTGTCCCACACGTCCAAAAACATTCAGTACTTC.

The V call is TRBV5-1, the J call TRBJ2-1; a possible D gene is TRBD1 (6 bases). V shed 5 bases and J shed 5 bases, with 20 bases lying between them. Germline V gives CDR1 SGHRS, CDR2 YFSETQ. The CDR3 contains 16 residues. The CDR3 loop reads CASSAGTGTPNNEQFF. The CDR3 DNA reads as TGCGCCAGCAGTGCCGGAACCGGGACACCTAACAATGAGCAGTTCTTC.

This chain uses TRBV2 with TRBJ1-5; D ambiguous. The CDR3 consists of 14 residues. Germline CDR1 SNHLY, CDR2 FYNNEI. V was pared by 7 bases and J by 0 bases, with 10 bases between. In DNA, the CDR3 is TGTGCCAGCACCGCGCTGTTTAGCAATCAGCCCCAGCATTTT. This codes for CASTALFSNQPQHF.